This T cell receptor (beta chain) comes out of a study of CD8+CD57+ T cells in acquired aplastic anemia. Whole-study context: Quantities of DNA derived from sorted CD4+ and CD8+ cells averaged 3.2 ug.

This clonotype was seen at least ten times. CDR3 and TCR beta VDJ profiling relied on a genomic DNA template. TCRdb independently ran MiXCR on the reads; one entry per CDR3 protein. The sample consists of 130,000 or so distinct CDR3 sequences, around two fifths of them appearing once. This sequence was found in a human donor in good health, serving as a control. Sequencing used sorted CD4+, CD8+, or CD8+CD57+ T cells (not recorded which) from PBMCs.

The CDR3 spells CASSSSRKTQYF. CDR3 nucleotide sequence: TGTGCCAGCAGTTCGAGTCGTAAGACCCAGTACTTC. The rearrangement links TRBV12-3 or TRBV12-4 to TRBJ2-5; D unclear. V was shortened by 4 bases and J by 6 bases, with 9 bases between the two germline ends. The CDR3 covers 12 residues.